The 13 T cell receptor beta chains in this list originate from one sample, sequenced in a study of OX40 agonist ivuxolimab in advanced cancers. Sequenced by immunoSEQ multiplex PCR; TCRdb stores in-frame clones only, minus some. The sample gives around 88,000 clones, 92% of which show up once; 0.45% to 0.6% is in the top ten. The sample was CD4+ or CD8+ T cells sorted from blood, taken in a trial of the OX40 agonist ivuxolimab. All receptors derive from an adult with an advanced solid tumor such as melanoma, head and neck, liver or kidney cancer.

This chain links TRBV9 with TRBJ2-3; perhaps TRBD2 as D (6 bases). The CDR3 is 18 residues long. V was clipped by 0 bases and J by 2 bases, with 19 bases between them. Germline CDR1 and CDR2: SGDLS and YYNGEE. The CDR3 is CASSVAVGSSVFTDTQYF. In DNA, the CDR3 is TGTGCCAGCAGCGTAGCCGTCGGGAGTTCGGTTTTCACAGATACGCAGTATTTT.

The rearrangement uses TRBV6-4 and TRBJ2-5; D assignment may be TRBD1 or TRBD2 (5 bases each). CDR1 MRHNA and CDR2 SNTAGT come from the germline V gene. V lost 8 bases and J lost 12, with 16 bases in between. The CDR3 contains 11 residues. DNA for the CDR3: TGTGCCAGCGGGGCTAGCAACGACGAGTACTTC. This translates into CASGASNDEYF.

The rearrangement uses TRBV6-5 and TRBJ2-2; D could derive from TRBD1 or TRBD2 (5 bases each). V gave up 3 bases and J gave up 4 bases, with 12 bases separating them. CDR3 length: 15 residues. Germline V gene data show CDR1 as MNHEY and CDR2 as SVGAGI. In DNA, the CDR3 is TGTGCCAGCAGTTATTCCACCGGGGCCACCGGGGAGCTGTTTTTT. It translates to CASSYSTGATGELFF.

The chain recombines TRBV9 with TRBJ2-2, with D perhaps matching TRBD1 (6 bases). Germline lookup yields CDR1 SGDLS and CDR2 YYNGEE. The CDR3 length is 17 residues. The V end was cut by 1 base, the J end by 8 bases, with 21 bases between. The CDR3 DNA reads as TGTGCCAGCAGCGTAACCTCCGGGAACACAGGGACAGGGGAGCTGTTTTTT. Protein sequence: CASSVTSGNTGTGELFF.

The chain has TRBV4-1 and TRBJ2-1; 8 nucleotides agree with TRBD1. This CDR3 comprises 13 residues. V was pared by 4 bases and J by 8 bases, with 4 bases of the junction left unmatched. Germline CDR1 MGHRA, CDR2 YSYEKL. CDR3 region: CASSLAGGDEQFF. The CDR3 nucleotides read TGCGCCAGCAGCCTGGCAGGGGGCGATGAGCAGTTCTTC.

V usage is TRBV19 and J usage is TRBJ2-5, with TRBD1 identical over 8 bases. Trimming at V came to 5 bases and at J to 0 bases, leaving 2 bases not matched to a gene. There are 14 residues in the CDR3. Germline loops: CDR1 LNHDA, CDR2 SQIVND (reference sequence). CDR3 sequence (DNA): TGTGCCAGTAGTGACAGGGGAGACCAAGAGACCCAGTACTTC. It translates to CASSDRGDQETQYF.

The chain recombines TRBV25-1 with TRBJ2-2, with TRBD2 identical over 9 bases. Germline-derived CDR1 and CDR2 are MGHDK and SYGVNS. The CDR3 consists of 14 residues. J was trimmed by 4 bases and V by 8 bases; bases with no gene match: 5. This CDR3 is CASAIAGVTGELFF. For the CDR3, the DNA is TGTGCCAGCGCCATAGCGGGAGTCACCGGGGAGCTGTTTTTT.

The rearrangement uses TRBV6-5 and TRBJ1-4; no definite D call. Germline loops: CDR1 MNHEY, CDR2 SVGAGI. V was clipped by 5 bases and J by 7 bases, with 11 bases between them. The CDR3 runs 13 residues. CDR3 loop: CASSLNGGEKLFF. The CDR3 DNA follows: TGTGCCAGCAGTCTCAATGGAGGTGAAAAACTGTTTTTT.

The gene calls are TRBV11-3 and TRBJ2-5; D unresolved. Looked up from germline, CDR1 is SGHNT and CDR2 is YENEEA. V lost 4 bases to trimming and J lost 7 bases, with 22 bases between them. The CDR3 spans 16 residues. The CDR3 region has the DNA TGTGCCAGCAGCTATACTACACAGCACGAAGGGTCGACCCAGTACTTC. It yields the protein CASSYTTQHEGSTQYF.

The V and J genes are TRBV5-8 and TRBJ2-5; 11 bases line up with TRBD2. The CDR3 contains 15 residues. Trimming removed 4 bases from V and 5 bases from J; junction bases left unmatched: 7. CDR1 is SGHTS, CDR2 YDEGEE, per germline. The CDR3 region has the DNA TGTGCCAGCAGCCTGCTAGCGGGGGGCATGGAGACCCAGTACTTC. Protein sequence: CASSLLAGGMETQYF.

V is TRBV6-5 and J is TRBJ2-7, with 7 bases identical to TRBD1. Germline CDR1 reads MNHEY; CDR2 reads SVGAGI. The junction had 8 bases not matched to a gene; V was cut back by 2 bases and J by 4 bases. The CDR3 has 15 residues. The CDR3 DNA sequence: TGTGCCAGCAGTTACGACAGGGACCTACAATACGAGCAGTACTTC. This translates into CASSYDRDLQYEQYF.

The chain has TRBV27 and TRBJ2-3; TRBD2 aligns across 9 bases. CDR3 length: 16 amino acids. The germline CDR1 and CDR2 sequences are MNHEY and SMNVEV (reference sequence). V lost 1 base to trimming and J lost 0 bases; unmatched junction nucleotides: 2. CDR3 sequence (DNA): TGTGCCAGCAGTTTATTCGCGGGAGGGAGCACAGATACGCAGTATTTT. It specifies CASSLFAGGSTDTQYF.

V usage is TRBV5-8 and J usage is TRBJ1-4; D gene uncertain. V shed 3 bases and J shed 7 bases, with 16 bases lying between them. The CDR3 extends over 15 amino acids. Germline loops: CDR1 SGHTS, CDR2 YDEGEE. The CDR3 reads CASSSRGTWGEKLFF. The CDR3 coding sequence is TGTGCCAGCAGCTCACGCGGCACCTGGGGTGAAAAACTGTTTTTT.